Following are 4 T cell receptor beta chains from one sample sequenced in a study of T cells after yellow fever vaccination. From the 5' RACE reads, TCRdb called clonotypes with MiXCR, one entry per CDR3 protein. This sample has some 500,000 distinct CDR3 sequences; 13% occur once, and the top ten carry over 12%. The sequences come from PBMCs, collected on the day of the yellow fever booster vaccination. These receptor sequences come from a man aged 25 to 40 who received the YFV17D yellow fever vaccine.

In its sample, this clonotype was seen many times. The V gene is TRBV27, the J gene TRBJ1-1; D uncertain. The CDR3 is 13 amino acids. Germline V lookup: CDR1 MNHEY, CDR2 SMNVEV (reference sequence). The germline V and J ends were trimmed by 3 bases and 5 bases, with 10 bases remaining between them. The CDR3 DNA follows: TGTGCCAGCAGTTTCGGCAGCAAGACTGAAGCTTTCTTT. This sequence encodes CASSFGSKTEAFF.

J is TRBJ2-1 and V is TRBV14; no clear D gene. The CDR3 length is 13 residues. CDR1 is SGHDN, CDR2 FVKESK, per germline. The ends were cut back, 4 bases at V and 7 bases at J, with 11 bases in the middle. CDR3 amino acids: CASSPSRANEQFF. The CDR3 DNA is TGTGCCAGCAGCCCCAGTCGCGCAAATGAGCAGTTCTTC.

Many counts were recorded for this clonotype. The genes are TRBV15 and TRBJ2-7; D ambiguous. The V gene's germline CDR1 is LNHNV and CDR2 YYDKDF (reference sequence). Trimming left V 0 bases short and J 7 bases short, with 10 bases between. This CDR3 contains 13 residues. The CDR3 here is CATSREPVREQYF. In DNA form, the CDR3 reads TGTGCCACCAGCAGAGAACCCGTCCGGGAGCAGTACTTC.

This clonotype was seen a single time. The V gene is TRBV7-2, the J gene TRBJ1-1; D is ambiguous. The CDR3 totals 14 residues. Trimming removed 6 bases at V and 0 bases at J, with 11 bases between. Germline V lookup: CDR1 SGHTA, CDR2 FQGNSA. The CDR3 nucleotides are TGTGCCAGCAGTTACGGACCGCTGAACACTGAAGCTTTCTTT. This encodes CASSYGPLNTEAFF.